These 26 T cell receptor beta chains originate from one sample sequenced in a study of breast tumors, draining lymph nodes, adjacent tissues. Breast cancer patients provided tissue from their axillary draining lymph nodes. TCRdb used MiXCR to reprocess the multiplex PCR reads, holding one entry per CDR3 protein. The table lists approximately 230,000 distinct CDR3 sequences, under 40% of them singletons, with 3% to 4% in the top ten. Sequencing was done on a sample of axillary lymph node tissue. The receptors come from a female donor with breast cancer. Some clones in this sample may be carry-over from other donors' samples.

This chain joins TRBV20-1 and TRBJ2-1; possible D gene TRBD2, 6 bases. Trimming took 4 bases from V and 0 from J, leaving 10 bases between them. This CDR3 region has 14 residues. Germline CDR1 is DFQATT and CDR2 is SNEGSKA (reference sequence). CDR3 sequence: CSATHGSSYNEQFF. As DNA, the CDR3 is TGCAGTGCTACTCACGGGAGCTCCTACAATGAGCAGTTCTTC.

This clonotype was seen ten or more times. The rearrangement joins TRBV4-3 to TRBJ2-7, with 10 bases that match TRBD2. Germline lookup yields CDR1 LGHNA and CDR2 YSLEER. The CDR3 is made up of 16 amino acids. Losses at the gene ends were 0 bases for V and 2 bases for J; bases not matched to a gene: 4. CDR3 amino acids: CASSQDSTSGAYEQYF. In nucleotides, the CDR3 is TGCGCCAGCAGCCAAGATTCCACTAGCGGGGCCTACGAGCAGTACTTC.

The CDR3 sequence: CSARGGLNGYTF. The CDR3 coding sequence is TGCAGTGCTAGAGGGGGGCTGAATGGCTACACCTTC. The chain joins TRBV20-1 to TRBJ1-2, with a possible D match to TRBD1 (6 bases). Germline CDR1 DFQATT, CDR2 SNEGSKA (reference sequence). There are 12 residues in the CDR3. V shed 1 base and J shed 6 bases, with 9 bases lying between them.

This clonotype has a count of ten or more. The rearrangement uses TRBV7-9 and TRBJ2-1; D is perhaps TRBD2 (5 bases). This CDR3 has 14 residues. Germline V lookup: CDR1 SEHNR, CDR2 FQNEAQ (reference sequence). The germline V and J ends were trimmed by 3 bases and 7 bases, with 13 bases remaining between them. The CDR3 DNA is TGTGCCAGCAGCTTTAAGGCTAGCTGGAATGAGCAGTTCTTC. Translation: CASSFKASWNEQFF. Supplemented by reference TRBV7-9 and TRBJ2-1, the full variable domain reads DTGVSQNPRHKITKRGQNVTFRCDPISEHNRLYWYRQTLGQGPEFLTYFQNEAQLEKSRLLSDRFSAERPKGSFSTLEIQRTEQGDSAMYLCASSFKASWNEQFFGPGTRLTVL.

This clonotype showed up many times. The V and J genes are TRBV10-3 and TRBJ2-7; D might be TRBD2 (5 bases). CDR1 is ENHRY, CDR2 SYGVKD, per germline. V was cut by 2 bases and J by 7 bases, with 18 bases left in between. The CDR3 extends over 15 amino acids. In DNA form, the CDR3 reads TGTGCCATCAGTGAGGGACTCTCTCTATTGGGGGAGCAGTACTTC. This translates into CAISEGLSLLGEQYF.

This clonotype was observed at least ten times. V usage is TRBV11-3 and J usage is TRBJ2-7, with D unclear. The V end was cut by 2 bases, the J end by 3 bases, with 8 bases between. Germline V CDR1 and CDR2: SGHNT, YENEEA. The CDR3 loop spans 13 amino acids. The CDR3 DNA sequence: TGTGCCAGCAGCTTACCCGACCGCTACGAGCAGTACTTC. Amino acid sequence: CASSLPDRYEQYF.

This clonotype was found a few times. A much bigger clone sits one base away, suggesting this may be a read error. The rearrangement links TRBV5-1 to TRBJ2-7; TRBD1 matches at 9 bases. The germline CDR1 and CDR2 sequences are SGHRS and YFSETQ. The CDR3 has 13 amino acids. CDR3: CATGTGSSYDQYF. The CDR3 region has the DNA TGCGCCACCGGGACAGGGAGCTCCTACGACCAGTACTTC.

Comments on this clonotype: A much larger clone is a single base away; this may be a read error. The V call is TRBV12-3 or TRBV12-4, the J call TRBJ2-1, with 10 bases matching TRBD1. The CDR3 runs to 14 residues. Trimming removed 3 bases from V and 8 bases from J; junction bases left unmatched: 4. CDR3: CASSFAGTGDEQFF. The CDR3 DNA reads as TGTGCCAGCAGTTTCGCCGGGACAGGGGATGAGCAGTTCTTC.

This clonotype was counted many times. The V call is TRBV2, the J call TRBJ2-7; tentative D call: TRBD1 (6 bases). Trimming cost V 10 bases and J 1 base, with 17 bases left between them. Germline V gives CDR1 SNHLY, CDR2 FYNNEI. This CDR3 has 14 amino acids. CDR3 bases: TGTGCCACCGAGAGACAGGCCACTTCCTACGAGCAGTACTTC. Translated: CATERQATSYEQYF.

This clonotype was detected ten times or more. The chain links TRBV15 to TRBJ2-5, with 11 bases identical to TRBD2. J lost 4 bases, V lost 3 bases, and 7 bases had no gene match. Germline CDR1 and CDR2: LNHNV and YYDKDF (reference sequence). The CDR3 has 16 residues. CDR3 nucleotide sequence: TGTGCCACCAGCAGGGGGGTAGCGGGAGGGCCAGAGACCCAGTACTTC. Its translation is CATSRGVAGGPETQYF.

The V gene is TRBV3-1, the J gene TRBJ2-2, with TRBD2 matching over 8 bases. The germline gives CDR1 LGHDT, CDR2 YNNKEL (reference sequence). The CDR3 contains 15 residues. V trimming: 0 bases; J trimming: 5 bases; junction bases outside the gene matches: 2. In DNA form, the CDR3 reads TGTGCCAGCAGCCAAGAACTAGCGGTGACCGGGGAGCTGTTTTTT. It specifies CASSQELAVTGELFF.

This clonotype was detected ten times or more. The rearrangement uses TRBV7-2 and TRBJ2-3; D tentatively reads TRBD1 or TRBD2 (5 bases each). V lost 10 bases and J lost 0, with 14 bases in between. CDR3 length: 14 amino acids. Germline lookup yields CDR1 SGHTA and CDR2 FQGNSA. The CDR3 loop reads CATGAGWSTDTQYF. The CDR3 region has the DNA TGTGCCACCGGGGCGGGTTGGAGCACAGATACGCAGTATTTT. The whole variable domain, filled in from reference TRBV7-2 and TRBJ2-3, reads GAGVSQSPSNKVTEKGKDVELRCDPISGHTALYWYRQSLGQGLEFLIYFQGNSAPDKSGLPSDRFSAERTGGSVSTLTIQRTQQEDSAVYLCATGAGWSTDTQYFGPGTRLTVL.

This chain joins TRBV6-2 or TRBV6-3 and TRBJ2-7; D unclear. The V end was cut by 6 bases, the J end by 2 bases, with 17 bases between. Per the germline V gene, CDR1 is MNHEY and CDR2 is SVGEGT. The CDR3 length is 15 residues. CDR3 DNA sequence: TGTGCCAGCAGACTCACTATAGGTGGCGCCTACGAGCAGTACTTC. Translated: CASRLTIGGAYEQYF.

The chain couples TRBV15 to TRBJ1-5, with 12 bases that match TRBD1. J lost 6 bases, V lost 1 base, and 4 bases had no gene match. The length of the CDR3 is 16 residues. Germline-derived CDR1 and CDR2 are LNHNV and YYDKDF (reference sequence). The CDR3 DNA sequence: TGTGCCACCAGCAGAGTAGGGACAGGGGGCGGTCAGCCCCAGCATTTT. It yields the protein CATSRVGTGGGQPQHF.

With regard to this clonotype: Likely a read error: the CDR3 ends without its conserved phenylalanine or tryptophan. The limits of the CDR3 on the DNA are not certain, so only TCRdb's listed CDR3 is given. V gene TRBV11-3 combines with J gene TRBJ2-2. The CDR3 adds up to 15 amino acids, both ends counted. The germline V gene has CDR1 SGHNT and CDR2 YENEEA. CDR3 region: CASSLGQTNTGELRY.

V gene TRBV29-1 combines with J gene TRBJ2-7, with D uncertain. The germline CDR1 and CDR2 sequences are SQVTM and ANQGSEA. With 3 bases removed from V and 0 bases from J, the gap between germline ends came to 6 bases. The CDR3 spans 12 residues. The CDR3 region is CSVDVTSYEQYF. The CDR3, as DNA: TGCAGCGTTGATGTCACCTCCTACGAGCAGTACTTC.

This sequence joins TRBV6-5 and TRBJ1-1; a possible D gene is TRBD1 (6 bases). V was clipped by 4 bases and J by 10 bases, with 13 bases between them. CDR1 and CDR2 (germline): MNHEY, SVGAGI. CDR3 length equals 12 residues. Written as DNA, the CDR3 is TGTGCCAGCAGTTCGGTTCTGACAGGAGCTTTCTTT. Its translation: CASSSVLTGAFF.

To note about this clonotype: With a much larger clone just one base away, this may be a read error. The chain links TRBV19 to TRBJ1-5; 8 nucleotides agree with TRBD1. This CDR3 spans 15 amino acids. In germline, CDR1 is LNHDA, CDR2 SQIVND (reference sequence). V lost 11 bases, J lost 5 bases, and 14 bases stayed unmatched. The CDR3 DNA reads TGTGCCTGGAGGCTACAGGGGGGGAGCGATCAGCCCCAGCATTTT. This codes for CAWRLQGGSDQPQHF.

This clonotype was seen repeatedly, ten times or more. This chain uses TRBV30 with TRBJ2-7, with 9 bases lining up with TRBD1. Germline-derived CDR1 and CDR2 are GTSNPN and SVGIG (reference sequence). This CDR3 has 16 amino acids. J gave up 5 bases and V 3 bases, and 14 bases lay outside the gene matches. The CDR3 coding sequence is TGTGCCTGGAGAGCCTTCGGGGGGACAGGGATGGACGAGCAGTACTTC. It codes for CAWRAFGGTGMDEQYF.

In its sample, this clonotype was seen many times. This chain uses TRBV20-1 with TRBJ1-2, with 8 bases aligning to TRBD1. The ends lost 6 bases at V and 8 bases at J; junction bases unmatched: 8. Germline V lookup: CDR1 DFQATT, CDR2 SNEGSKA (reference sequence). This CDR3 spans 12 amino acids. The CDR3: CSAWDRSAGYTF. The CDR3 DNA reads TGCAGTGCCTGGGACAGGTCAGCGGGCTACACCTTC.

The chain combines TRBV9 with TRBJ2-1, with 16 bases lining up with TRBD2. Germline CDR1 reads SGDLS; CDR2 reads YYNGEE. With 4 bases clipped from V and 4 bases from J, the junction kept 8 bases outside the gene matches. The CDR3 loop spans 18 amino acids. The DNA for the CDR3 is TGTGCCAGCAGCACGGGACTAGCGGGAGGGTCTCCTTACAATGAGCAGTTCTTC. It is translated as CASSTGLAGGSPYNEQFF.

In this sample, this clonotype turned up many times. The V call is TRBV9, the J call TRBJ2-7; tentatively, D is TRBD1 (6 bases). Germline CDR1 and CDR2: SGDLS and YYNGEE. Trimming took 3 bases from V and 2 from J, leaving 15 bases between them. CDR3 length: 15 amino acids. In nucleotides, the CDR3 is TGTGCCAGCAGCGCCCGGGACACGAGCCCCTACGAGCAGTACTTC. It specifies CASSARDTSPYEQYF.

About this clonotype itself: With a much larger clone just one base away, this may be a read error. The rearrangement links TRBV20-1 to TRBJ1-5, with TRBD1 matching 8 bases. The CDR3 extends over 15 amino acids. The germline gives CDR1 DFQATT, CDR2 SNEGSKA (reference sequence). CDR3 coding DNA: TGCAGTGCTCGCACCCGGTCAGGGGGCAACCAGCCCCAGCATTTT. Its protein product is CSARTRSGGNQPQHF.

In this sample, this clonotype turned up many times. This chain links TRBV11-3 with TRBJ2-3; the D gene is possibly TRBD2 (6 bases). The germline V gene has CDR1 SGHNT and CDR2 YENEEA. This CDR3 comprises 14 residues. The V end was cut by 4 bases, the J end by 3 bases, with 11 bases between. CDR3 DNA: TGTGCCAGCAGCTCTTCCCGGGGGACAGATACGCAGTATTTT. Translated: CASSSSRGTDTQYF.

This clonotype has a count of ten or more. V is TRBV7-2 and J is TRBJ1-6; D uncertain. This CDR3 has 15 amino acids. Trimming took off 4 bases at V and 9 bases at J, with 16 bases between the two ends. Germline values: CDR1 SGHTA, CDR2 FQGNSA. The CDR3 loop reads CASSSQVINGSPLHF. The CDR3 region has the DNA TGTGCCAGCAGCTCGCAGGTGATCAACGGTTCACCCCTCCACTTT. The full variable domain, rest sourced from reference TRBV7-2 and TRBJ1-6, is GAGVSQSPSNKVTEKGKDVELRCDPISGHTALYWYRQSLGQGLEFLIYFQGNSAPDKSGLPSDRFSAERTGGSVSTLTIQRTQQEDSAVYLCASSSQVINGSPLHFGNGTRLTVT.

The table lists this clonotype with many counts. The chain has TRBV5-5 and TRBJ2-5; tentatively, D is TRBD1 or TRBD2 (5 bases each). Germline lookup yields CDR1 SGHKS and CDR2 YYEKEE (reference sequence). The CDR3 is 14 residues long. V lost 4 bases and J lost 5, with 15 bases in between. The CDR3 sequence: CASSLLGVTETQYF. For the CDR3, the DNA is TGTGCCAGCAGCCTCCTGGGGGTTACTGAGACCCAGTACTTC.